Listed below are T cell receptor beta chains from one sample, sequenced in a study of T-cell memory formation after mild COVID-19. TCRdb re-called the 5' RACE reads through MiXCR, storing one row per CDR3 protein. The repertoire consists of hundreds of thousands of distinct CDR3 sequences, with just over 15% occurring once and the leading ten covering around 2.2%. Sequencing input: PBMCs or a T cell subset sorted from them (not recorded which). These receptors were obtained from an adult woman who had mild COVID-19 (a few samples of this study predate the infection). Cell type and time point are not known. Each CDR3 is given without its conserved first and last residue. The D gene is left open where the match is weak.

TRBJ2-2	TRBV18	-	ASSTTGAMNTGELF
TRBJ2-7	TRBV20-1	TRBD1	SANRGKTYEQY
TRBJ2-6	TRBV7-9	TRBD1	ASSLGGTGWRSGANVLT
TRBJ1-1	TRBV5-6	-	ASSPNTFRTEAF
TRBJ1-3	TRBV3-1	-	ASSQGSGNTIY
TRBJ1-2	TRBV20-1	TRBD1	SAPGRTGVNNYGYT
TRBJ2-7	TRBV12-3/TRBV12-4	-	ASSLGTRYEQY
TRBJ2-2	TRBV2	-	ASSTTQGIGELF
TRBJ2-2	TRBV12-3/TRBV12-4	-	ASSFRNTGELF
TRBJ2-7	TRBV4-2	-	ASSQARHYEQY
TRBJ2-1	TRBV27	TRBD1	ASSPLTGQEYNEQF
TRBJ2-7	TRBV20-1	-	SASTGVTYEQY
TRBJ1-1	TRBV27	-	ASRGGVGNTEAF
TRBJ2-3	TRBV6-2/TRBV6-3	TRBD2	ASSNWRSGSVTDTQY
TRBJ1-3	TRBV7-6	-	ASSQMTGAGNTIY
TRBJ1-4	TRBV7-9	-	ASSQTGEKLF
TRBJ1-4	TRBV20-1	TRBD1	SARPGTGNEKLF
TRBJ2-5	TRBV6-2/TRBV6-3	-	ASSSIRRAETQY
TRBJ1-2	TRBV20-1	-	SARMGRNYGYT
TRBJ2-5	TRBV5-1	TRBD2	ASSTERGGYQETQY
TRBJ1-1	TRBV6-2/TRBV6-3	-	ASTHQGTEAF
TRBJ2-7	TRBV7-9	-	ASSGRAHAYEQY
TRBJ2-3	TRBV6-2/TRBV6-3	TRBD1	ASSPARRTGRSTGTQY
TRBJ1-1	TRBV9	-	ASSVGAGLRTEAF
TRBJ2-1	TRBV11-1	TRBD1	ASSQTGTGHNEQF
TRBJ1-2	TRBV11-2	TRBD1	ASSSRQGANYGYT
TRBJ2-7	TRBV18	TRBD2	ASSLLTGGTYEQY
TRBJ2-7	TRBV18	TRBD1	ASSPGQENEQY
TRBJ1-1	TRBV5-1	TRBD1	ASSSTTGAGTEAF
TRBJ2-7	TRBV11-2	TRBD2	ASSLAPGTSGSYEQY
TRBJ1-1	TRBV7-9	-	ASSLELDLRTEAF
TRBJ2-3	TRBV2	-	ASSEVRGSSTQY
TRBJ2-1	TRBV10-2	-	ASSEQANNEQF
TRBJ2-5	TRBV5-1	-	ASSLVGGVETQY
TRBJ2-5	TRBV9	TRBD1	ASSARDRGFGETQY
TRBJ2-1	TRBV12-3/TRBV12-4	-	ASSLGLAHEQF
TRBJ1-6	TRBV4-3	-	ASSQGYGARSPLH